Listed below are T cell receptor beta chains from one sample, sequenced in a study of shared clonotypes between healthy human individuals. Data came from immunoSEQ multiplex PCR; TCRdb stores just in-frame clones and leaves some out. The table shows over a million clones, with around 97% occurring only once. Sequencing was performed on naive CD4+ T cells sorted from blood. These receptor sequences come from a man under 40 in good health. Both conserved end residues are part of each CDR3. Fields, in order: D gene, J gene, clone size, V gene, CDR3 protein, CDR3 DNA. D genes are given only for firm matches. The size of a clone is reported for some rows only, either as once, few or many, or as a class for expanded clones.

D gene: TRBD2
J gene: TRBJ2-3
clone size: .
V gene: TRBV6-1
CDR3 protein: CASSELAGGPADTQYF
CDR3 DNA: TGTGCCAGCAGTGAGCTAGCGGGAGGGCCCGCAGATACGCAGTATTTT

D gene: TRBD1
J gene: TRBJ2-7
clone size: .
V gene: TRBV18
CDR3 protein: CASSNYPGTGVGAYEQYF
CDR3 DNA: TGTGCCAGCTCAAACTATCCCGGGACAGGGGTTGGGGCCTACGAGCAGTACTTC

D gene: .
J gene: TRBJ2-1
clone size: .
V gene: TRBV5-6
CDR3 protein: CASSQGNPNEQFF
CDR3 DNA: TGTGCCAGCAGCCAAGGGAATCCGAATGAGCAGTTCTTC

D gene: TRBD2
J gene: TRBJ2-1
clone size: .
V gene: TRBV7-2
CDR3 protein: CASSLAFWLAENYNEQFF
CDR3 DNA: TGTGCCAGCAGCTTAGCGTTTTGGCTAGCGGAAAACTACAATGAGCAGTTCTTC

D gene: .
J gene: TRBJ2-7
clone size: .
V gene: TRBV28
CDR3 protein: CASRRTQGGYEQYF
CDR3 DNA: TGTGCCAGCAGGAGGACCCAGGGCGGCTACGAGCAGTACTTC

D gene: .
J gene: TRBJ2-7
clone size: once
V gene: TRBV5-1
CDR3 protein: CASSLASGFSTYEQYF
CDR3 DNA: TGCGCCAGCAGCTTGGCCTCGGGCTTCAGTACCTACGAGCAGTACTTC

D gene: TRBD2
J gene: TRBJ2-3
clone size: .
V gene: TRBV9
CDR3 protein: CASSPMAWREALADTQYF
CDR3 DNA: TGTGCCAGCAGCCCCATGGCGTGGCGGGAGGCCTTAGCAGATACGCAGTATTTT

D gene: TRBD2
J gene: TRBJ2-2
clone size: .
V gene: TRBV14
CDR3 protein: CASSLWTSATSTGELFF
CDR3 DNA: TGTGCCAGCAGCCTCTGGACTAGCGCCACATCCACCGGGGAGCTGTTTTTT

D gene: .
J gene: TRBJ1-2
clone size: .
V gene: TRBV12-5
CDR3 protein: CASGLVVGPSTLILYGYTF
CDR3 DNA: TGTGCTAGTGGTTTGGTAGTTGGACCCTCGACTCTTATCCTCTATGGCTACACCTTC

D gene: .
J gene: TRBJ1-2
clone size: once
V gene: TRBV28
CDR3 protein: CASSLVPIQGYTF
CDR3 DNA: TGTGCCAGCAGTTTAGTTCCTATTCAGGGCTACACCTTC

D gene: .
J gene: TRBJ1-5
clone size: .
V gene: TRBV2
CDR3 protein: CASSHPKRTGYNQPQHF
CDR3 DNA: TGTGCCAGCAGTCACCCAAAACGTACAGGGTACAATCAGCCCCAGCATTTT

D gene: .
J gene: TRBJ2-6
clone size: few
V gene: TRBV9
CDR3 protein: CASAHFGANVLTF
CDR3 DNA: TGTGCCAGCGCCCATTTTGGGGCCAACGTCCTGACTTTC

D gene: .
J gene: TRBJ1-3
clone size: .
V gene: TRBV7-9
CDR3 protein: CASSLAQSGVGNTIYF
CDR3 DNA: TGTGCCAGCAGCTTAGCGCAGTCGGGCGTTGGAAACACCATATATTTT

D gene: TRBD2
J gene: TRBJ2-1
clone size: .
V gene: TRBV2
CDR3 protein: CASRGRGRRLAGDPSSYNEQFF
CDR3 DNA: TGTGCCAGCAGAGGAAGGGGGCGTCGGCTAGCGGGAGATCCTAGCTCCTACAATGAGCAGTTCTTC

D gene: .
J gene: TRBJ1-5
clone size: .
V gene: TRBV19
CDR3 protein: CASSPGLFSNQPQHF
CDR3 DNA: TGTGCCAGTAGTCCGGGCTTGTTCAGCAATCAGCCCCAGCATTTT

D gene: .
J gene: TRBJ2-5
clone size: .
V gene: TRBV23-1
CDR3 protein: CASSQGGGPQETQYF
CDR3 DNA: TGCGCCAGCAGTCAGGGCGGAGGGCCCCAAGAGACCCAGTACTTC

D gene: .
J gene: TRBJ1-5
clone size: .
V gene: TRBV18
CDR3 protein: CASSPEGNQPQHF
CDR3 DNA: TGTGCCAGCTCACCAGAGGGGAATCAGCCCCAGCATTTT

D gene: TRBD1
J gene: TRBJ2-4
clone size: .
V gene: TRBV9
CDR3 protein: CASSVSGTAENIQYF
CDR3 DNA: TGTGCCAGCAGCGTCTCCGGGACAGCTGAAAACATTCAGTACTTC

D gene: .
J gene: TRBJ2-5
clone size: .
V gene: TRBV5-6
CDR3 protein: CASSLFWAIQETQYF
CDR3 DNA: TGTGCCAGCAGCTTGTTTTGGGCTATCCAAGAGACCCAGTACTTC

D gene: TRBD2
J gene: TRBJ2-3
clone size: .
V gene: TRBV25-1
CDR3 protein: CASSNSGRAREYTDTQYF
CDR3 DNA: TGTGCCAGCAGTAATAGCGGGAGGGCTCGGGAATACACAGATACGCAGTATTTT

D gene: .
J gene: TRBJ1-4
clone size: .
V gene: TRBV6-1
CDR3 protein: CASSFRSINEKLFF
CDR3 DNA: TGTGCCAGCAGTTTCCGTTCGATCAATGAAAAACTGTTTTTT

D gene: TRBD1
J gene: TRBJ1-1
clone size: .
V gene: TRBV6-4
CDR3 protein: CASREGAGNTEAFF
CDR3 DNA: TGTGCCAGCAGGGAGGGGGCTGGGAACACTGAAGCTTTCTTT

D gene: .
J gene: TRBJ2-7
clone size: few
V gene: TRBV27
CDR3 protein: CATPWNNEQYF
CDR3 DNA: TGTGCCACCCCATGGAACAACGAGCAGTACTTC

D gene: .
J gene: TRBJ2-7
clone size: .
V gene: TRBV14
CDR3 protein: CASSQDYSWLDYEQYF
CDR3 DNA: TGTGCCAGCAGCCAAGATTATTCCTGGCTAGACTACGAGCAGTACTTC

D gene: .
J gene: TRBJ1-3
clone size: .
V gene: TRBV5-1
CDR3 protein: CASSPGPAGNTIYF
CDR3 DNA: TGCGCCAGCAGCCCGGGACCAGCAGGAAACACCATATATTTT

D gene: .
J gene: TRBJ2-5
clone size: .
V gene: TRBV5-1
CDR3 protein: CASSYIPQETQYF
CDR3 DNA: TGCGCCAGCAGCTATATCCCCCAAGAGACCCAGTACTTC

D gene: TRBD2
J gene: TRBJ2-1
clone size: .
V gene: TRBV18
CDR3 protein: CASSPLPSGTPARNEQFF
CDR3 DNA: TGTGCCAGCTCACCACTTCCTAGCGGGACCCCAGCGCGCAATGAGCAGTTCTTC

D gene: .
J gene: TRBJ2-6
clone size: .
V gene: TRBV6-5
CDR3 protein: CASTSPGANVLTF
CDR3 DNA: TGTGCCAGCACCTCACCTGGGGCCAACGTCCTGACTTTC